Included here is one TCR beta chain sequence, with context. The antigen is unknown. The sample originates from a study of T cell responses to AZD1222 COVID-19 vaccine. CDR3 length: 14 amino acids. Germline-derived CDR1 and CDR2 are SGHTA and FQGNSA. The V and J ends lost 4 bases and 0 bases respectively, with 9 bases between them. Study results and caveats: Reportedly, nearly half the spike-specific TCRs target unmutated variant regions.

The assay was immunoSEQ multiplex PCR, and TCRdb's table has in-frame clones only and misses some. The table records some 150,000 clones, 82% of them present only once. This chain links TRBV7-2 with TRBJ1-1; D is undetermined. The sequence was collected from an adult in good health. Sample: peripheral blood, taken on day 0 of MenACWY control vaccination. The CDR3 DNA reads TGTGCCAGCAGCTCCTCGTTGATGAACACTGAAGCTTTCTTT. Its protein product is CASSSSLMNTEAFF.